This T cell receptor beta chain was retrieved from a study of blood T cell repertoires in COVID-19. Study information: Samples representing acute and convalescent COVID-19 were sourced from the United States, Italy and Spain.

In this sample, this clone turned up a few times. The CDR3 runs to 17 residues. The germline V gene encodes CDR1 SGHDN and CDR2 FVKESK. V was shortened by 0 bases and J by 6 bases, with 17 bases between the two germline ends. Generated by immunoSEQ multiplex PCR, the TCRdb table keeps only in-frame clones and is missing some. The data hold around 80,000 clones, with around three quarters observed a single time. The J gene is TRBJ2-2, the V gene TRBV14; the D gene is possibly TRBD1 (5 bases). The TCR originated in a woman in her seventies with acute or convalescent COVID-19. Sequencing input: peripheral blood. The CDR3 nucleotides are TGTGCCAGCAGCCAAGATGAACGGCAAGGGGCAGCCGGGGAGCTGTTTTTT. Protein: CASSQDERQGAAGELFF.